Listed below are T cell receptor beta chains from one sample, sequenced in a study of blood T cell repertoires in COVID-19. Only in-frame clones appear in the TCRdb table, and some are missing; sequencing was by immunoSEQ multiplex PCR. The sample carries about 350,000 clones, approximately 86% recorded once. The sample taken for sequencing was peripheral blood. The receptor source for this set is a woman aged 60 to 75 with COVID-19, enrolled during active disease. The CDR3 runs from the conserved cysteine through the conserved F or W. D genes are given only for firm matches. Clone size appears in some rows only: once, few, many, or a class for an expanded clone.

clone_size j_call v_call d_call cdr3_length cdr3_nt cdr3_aa
few TRBJ1-2 TRBV27 TRBD1 16 TGTGCCAGCAGTTTACTTAATAATGAGGGGGCGATGGGCTACACCTTC CASSLLNNEGAMGYTF
. TRBJ1-5 TRBV10-3 TRBD1 19 TGTGCCATCAGTGAAATACCGGGACAGGGTGTGTATAGCAATCAGCCCCAGCATTTT CAISEIPGQGVYSNQPQHF
. TRBJ2-1 TRBV11-3 . 16 TGTGCCAGCAGCTTAACACAGGGACCACCTTCGAATGAGCAGTTCTTC CASSLTQGPPSNEQFF
. TRBJ2-7 TRBV5-1 TRBD2 15 TGCGCCAGCAACGCGGGACTAGGTAGCGGATACGAGCAGTACTTC CASNAGLGSGYEQYF
. TRBJ2-7 TRBV6-5 . 16 TGTGCCAGCAGTTACTCGAGCGTAGTTGGTTTTGGCGAGCAGTACTTC CASSYSSVVGFGEQYF
. TRBJ2-7 TRBV18 TRBD1 17 TGTGCCAGCTCACAACTACCGACAGGGGTCAGCTCCTACGAGCAGTACTTC CASSQLPTGVSSYEQYF
. TRBJ1-3 TRBV13 . 14 TGTGCCAGCAGCCTAATCAACGGTGGAAACACCATATATTTT CASSLINGGNTIYF
. TRBJ2-5 TRBV10-1 . 18 TGCGCCAGCAGTGAGTCTCCCCAACGGGCTTCGGGGAGAGAGACCCAGTACTTC CASSESPQRASGRETQYF
. TRBJ1-1 TRBV7-2 . 13 TGTGCCAGCAGCTTAACTGGAACAGCTGAAGCTTTCTTT CASSLTGTAEAFF
. TRBJ1-4 TRBV9 . 15 TGTGCCAGCAGCGTATTTGGACTGAACAATGAAAAACTGTTTTTT CASSVFGLNNEKLFF
once TRBJ1-2 TRBV19 . 13 TGTGCCAGTAGTATTATGAGTGACAATGGCTACACCTTC CASSIMSDNGYTF
once TRBJ2-5 TRBV15 . 14 TGTGCCACCAGCAGAGATGACAGTTTCGAGACCCAGTACTTC CATSRDDSFETQYF
. TRBJ1-1 TRBV6-5 . 15 TGTGCCAGCAGTTACTCTGCAGGGCTAAGAACTGAAGCTTTCTTT CASSYSAGLRTEAFF
. TRBJ1-2 TRBV3-1/TRBV3-2 . 17 TGTGCCAGCAGCCAAGAGTGGAAAGGAGGCCCGGGCGGTGGCTACACCTTC CASSQEWKGGPGGGYTF
. TRBJ2-2 TRBV7-9 TRBD2 17 TGTGCCAGCAGCTTAGGGCGACTAGCGGGGGTGCCCGGGGAGCTGTTTTTT CASSLGRLAGVPGELFF
. TRBJ2-2 TRBV7-2 . 17 TGTGCCAGCAGCTTAAGGCTACTACAAATATACCCCGGGGAGCTGTTTTTT CASSLRLLQIYPGELFF
. TRBJ2-7 TRBV7-2 . 15 TGTGCCAGCAGCATAGGCGGCTCGACGGGCTACGAGCAGTACTTC CASSIGGSTGYEQYF
. TRBJ2-6 TRBV4-2 TRBD1 19 TGTGCCAGCAGCCAAGGGACAGGGGGCGCGAATACTGGGGCCAACGTCCTGACTTTC CASSQGTGGANTGANVLTF
. TRBJ2-1 TRBV12-3/TRBV12-4 . 12 TGTGCCAGCCACGCCTCTAACAATGAGCAGTTCTTC CASHASNNEQFF